Following are 27 T cell receptor beta chains from one sample sequenced in a study of shared clonotypes between healthy human individuals (TCRdb year 2020). Preparation of the library involved the immunoSEQ multiplex PCR assay. TCRdb provides this immuneACCESS table in a form limited to in-frame rearrangements. Some clones are lacking; in checked studies, under half of them reflect an unresolved V gene, and why the rest are absent is not known. This sample gives fewer than 600,000 clones in total; 77% of them show up just once. In total, the top ten clones hold more than 10% of the sample. Sequencing was performed on PBMCs. These TCRs come from a woman aged 40 to 55 in good health. Some clones in this sample may be carry-over from other donors' samples.

This clone has a handful of counts. The J gene is TRBJ1-5, the V gene TRBV2; 8 positions match TRBD1. CDR3 length equals 14 residues. Germline V gene data show CDR1 as SNHLY and CDR2 as FYNNEI. The V and J ends lost 7 bases and 6 bases, in that order; junction bases with no gene match: 8. In DNA form, the CDR3 reads TGTGCCAGCACCCCGACAGGGGAGGCTCAGCCCCAGCATTTT. Amino acid sequence: CASTPTGEAQPQHF.

The rearrangement uses TRBV6-4 and TRBJ2-2; D could derive from TRBD1 or TRBD2 (5 bases each). This CDR3 comprises 14 residues. CDR1 MRHNA and CDR2 SNTAGT come from the germline V gene. The V gene lost 6 bases and the J gene lost 10 bases, with 18 bases spanning the gap. CDR3 DNA sequence: TGTGCCAGCAGCTCCGGGACGACCACCTCGGAGCTGTTTTTT. It yields the protein CASSSGTTTSELFF.

This clone occurred once. The V call is TRBV11-2, the J call TRBJ2-5, with 7 bases matching TRBD1. Germline trimming cut 7 bases from V and 2 bases from J; bases unmatched to any gene: 4. This CDR3 contains 13 residues. Per the germline V gene, CDR1 is SGHAT and CDR2 is FQNNGV. In DNA form, the CDR3 reads TGTGCCAGCAACCTGACAGGGCAAGAGACCCAGTACTTC. Translated: CASNLTGQETQYF. The full variable domain, rest sourced from reference TRBV11-2 and TRBJ2-5, is EAGVAQSPRYKIIEKRQSVAFWCNPISGHATLYWYQQILGQGPKLLIQFQNNGVVDDSQLPKDRFSAERLKGVDSTLKIQPAKLEDSAVYLCASNLTGQETQYFGPGTRLLVL.

The chain links TRBV5-4 to TRBJ2-3; D may be TRBD2 (7 bases). CDR1 is SGHNT and CDR2 is YYREEE in the germline V gene (reference sequence). V dropped 4 bases and J dropped 3 bases, with 15 bases sitting between them. The CDR3 runs 15 residues. CDR3 nucleotide sequence: TGTGCCAGCAGCGGACTAGGGGGTAGTACAGATACGCAGTATTTT. Amino acid sequence: CASSGLGGSTDTQYF.

With respect to this clone: This likely came from a read error, as a far larger clone is one base away. This chain connects TRBV29-1 to TRBJ2-7; no firm D call. The germline CDR1 and CDR2 sequences are SQVTM and ANQGSEA. V was clipped by 6 bases and J by 0 bases, with 3 bases between them. The CDR3 has 10 residues. CDR3 DNA: TGCAGCGTCCTCTCCTACGAGCAGTACTTC. It codes for CSVLSYEQYF.

CDR3 loop: CASSAKLAGGSGELFF. CDR3 DNA sequence: TGTGCCAGCAGCGCGAAACTAGCGGGAGGGTCCGGGGAGCTGTTTTTT. This sequence joins TRBV7-3 and TRBJ2-2, with TRBD2 identical over 13 bases. Losses at the gene ends were 5 bases for V and 6 bases for J; bases not matched to a gene: 6. There are 16 residues in the CDR3. The germline V gene has CDR1 SGHTA and CDR2 FQGTGA.

About this clone: The same CDR3 is also encoded by other DNA sequences in this sample. This rearrangement joins TRBV7-9 to TRBJ2-5; the D is unclear. CDR1 SEHNR and CDR2 FQNEAQ come from the germline V gene (reference sequence). The CDR3 consists of 12 residues. The germline V and J ends were trimmed by 1 base and 5 bases, with 5 bases remaining between them. This CDR3 is CASSLGLETQYF. In DNA, the CDR3 is TGTGCCAGCAGCTTAGGCTTGGAGACCCAGTACTTC. Based on the CDR3 plus reference TRBV7-9 and TRBJ2-5, the full variable domain is DTGVSQNPRHKITKRGQNVTFRCDPISEHNRLYWYRQTLGQGPEFLTYFQNEAQLEKSRLLSDRFSAERPKGSFSTLEIQRTEQGDSAMYLCASSLGLETQYFGPGTRLLVL.

This CDR3 reads CASSFTRTGHNEQFF. The CDR3 nucleotides are TGCGCCAGCAGTTTTACGAGGACAGGGCACAATGAGCAGTTCTTC. This rearrangement joins TRBV4-3 to TRBJ2-1, with 8 nucleotides matching TRBD1. The CDR3 contains 15 residues. Looked up from germline, CDR1 is LGHNA and CDR2 is YSLEER. V gave up 6 bases and J gave up 5 bases; unmatched junction bases: 9.

This clone is a singleton in its sample. The sample has other DNA sequences that encode this CDR3 too. CDR3 sequence reads: CAWSRSYEQYF. The CDR3 nucleotides read TGTGCCTGGAGTAGAAGCTACGAGCAGTACTTC. The rearrangement joins TRBV30 to TRBJ2-7; D uncertain. CDR1 is GTSNPN and CDR2 is SVGIG in the germline V gene (reference sequence). The V end lost 2 bases, the J end lost 3 bases, and 5 bases lay between the germline ends. This CDR3 contains 11 residues.

Note on this clone: Possible read error: a much larger clone is one base away. Additional DNA sequences in this sample encode the identical CDR3. The chain links TRBV7-9 to TRBJ1-1, with D perhaps matching TRBD1 (6 bases). V was trimmed by 1 base and J by 1 base, leaving 7 bases between them. This CDR3 has 14 amino acids. Germline CDR1 SEHNR, CDR2 FQNEAQ (reference sequence). The CDR3, as DNA: TGTGCCAGCAGCTTAGGGACAGCGAACACTGAAGCTTTCTTT. This codes for CASSLGTANTEAFF.

As concerns this clone: Other DNA sequences in this sample translate to the same CDR3. The rearrangement uses TRBV18 and TRBJ1-2, with 7 positions matching TRBD1. Germline lookup yields CDR1 KGHSH and CDR2 LQKENI. Germline trimming cut 2 bases from V and 8 bases from J; bases unmatched to any gene: 5. CDR3 length: 13 amino acids. CDR3 coding DNA: TGTGCCAGCTCACCAATGACAGGGCGCGGCTACACCTTC. Protein sequence: CASSPMTGRGYTF.

With regard to this clone: A far larger clone differs by one base, so this is likely a read error. CDR3 in DNA: TGTGCCAGCAGTTTTATGTTCCCCGGGCGGCCCCGCTCCTACGAGCAGTACTTC. This sequence encodes CASSFMFPGRPRSYEQYF. The V and J genes are TRBV28 and TRBJ2-5; D remains ambiguous. The DNA end is a closer match to TRBJ2-7, so the J assignment may be wrong. The CDR3 runs 18 residues. Germline CDR1 is MDHEN and CDR2 is SYDVKM.

This chain joins TRBV30 and TRBJ2-7; D assignment may be TRBD1 or TRBD2 (5 bases each). The CDR3 spans 15 residues. V dropped 1 base and J dropped 9 bases, with 22 bases sitting between them. Germline V gene sequence: CDR1 GTSNPN, CDR2 SVGIG (reference sequence). The CDR3 DNA sequence: TGTGCCTGGAGTGCACCGGGACGGAGACGAACTACGCAGTACTTC. Translating gives CAWSAPGRRRTTQYF.

The CDR3 reads CASSPLHTGTVNQPQHF. CDR3 nucleotide sequence: TGTGCCAGCAGTCCATTACACACAGGGACTGTCAATCAGCCCCAGCATTTT. J is TRBJ1-5 and V is TRBV28, with TRBD1 as a possible D gene (6 bases). CDR3 length equals 17 residues. V was pared by 5 bases and J by 3 bases, with 20 bases between. Germline V gene data show CDR1 as MDHEN and CDR2 as SYDVKM.

The table lists this clone with many counts. This specimen includes other DNA sequences encoding the same CDR3. The gene calls are TRBV29-1 and TRBJ1-1, with 9 bases aligning to TRBD1. The V gene end was trimmed by 2 bases and the J gene end by 8 bases; junction bases not matched to a gene: 3. CDR1 and CDR2 (germline): SQVTM, ANQGSEA. This CDR3 is 12 amino acids long. The CDR3 DNA reads as TGCAGCGTTGAAAGACAGGGGGAGGAAGCTTTCTTT. Amino acids: CSVERQGEEAFF.

V is TRBV15 and J is TRBJ2-7; 7 bases line up with TRBD2. CDR3 length: 15 residues. Germline values: CDR1 LNHNV, CDR2 YYDKDF (reference sequence). Trimming cost V 3 bases and J 0 bases; bases outside gene matches: 5. CDR3 region: CATSRGGQGSYEQYF. Here the CDR3 DNA reads TGTGCCACCAGCAGGGGAGGGCAGGGCTCCTACGAGCAGTACTTC.

The J gene is TRBJ1-2, the V gene TRBV29-1, with unresolved D. Germline V gene lookup returns CDR1 SQVTM and CDR2 ANQGSEA. V was pared by 4 bases and J by 6 bases, with 21 bases between. The CDR3 totals 15 residues. The CDR3 is CSVVGFRGYSDGYTF. The CDR3 nucleotides read TGCAGCGTTGTGGGTTTCCGAGGGTATTCGGATGGCTACACCTTC.

This sequence joins TRBV28 and TRBJ2-7; 7 bases line up with TRBD2. The germline CDR1 and CDR2 sequences are MDHEN and SYDVKM. Trimming at V came to 5 bases and at J to 5 bases, leaving 18 bases not matched to a gene. This CDR3 is built from 17 residues. The CDR3 reads CASSPWGTGRPTNEQYF. The CDR3 DNA follows: TGTGCCAGCAGTCCCTGGGGGACCGGGAGGCCTACGAACGAGCAGTACTTC.

Notes on this clone: A read error is likely here: a far larger clone is one base away. J is TRBJ1-5 and V is TRBV18, with TRBD1 matching 7 bases. CDR3 length equals 15 residues. V trimming: 5 bases; J trimming: 9 bases; junction bases outside the gene matches: 13. Germline CDR1 and CDR2: KGHSH and LQKENI. In DNA, the CDR3 is TGTGCCAGCTCAAGCGGATACAGGGGCGGGAGGCCCCAGCATTTT. Translating gives CASSSGYRGGRPQHF. The full variable domain, its missing parts supplied by reference TRBV18 and TRBJ1-5, is NAGVMQNPRHLVRRRGQEARLRCSPMKGHSHVYWYRQLPEEGLKFMVYLQKENIIDESGMPKERFSAEFPKEGPSILRIQQVVRGDSAAYFCASSSGYRGGRPQHFGDGTRLSIL.

The sample holds one count of this clone. The V gene is TRBV6-5, the J gene TRBJ2-6, with D unresolved. Germline loops: CDR1 MNHEY, CDR2 SVGAGI. CDR3 length: 15 residues. The ends were cut back, 5 bases at V and 4 bases at J, with 12 bases in the middle. The CDR3 loop is CASSTSWGGANVLTF. The CDR3, as DNA: TGTGCCAGCAGTACCAGTTGGGGAGGGGCCAACGTCCTGACTTTC.

The chain's CDR3 is CAWSLGLGEKLFF. The CDR3 DNA is TGTGCCTGGAGTCTCGGATTAGGGGAAAAACTGTTTTTT. The gene calls are TRBV30 and TRBJ1-4; D is unresolved. With 2 bases removed from V and 8 bases from J, the gap between germline ends came to 12 bases. The CDR3 is 13 residues long. Germline CDR1 and CDR2: GTSNPN and SVGIG (reference sequence). Complete variable domain (other parts from reference TRBV30 and TRBJ1-4): SQTIHQWPATLVQPVGSPLSLECTVEGTSNPNLYWYRQAAGRGLQLLFYSVGIGQISSEVPQNLSASRPQDRQFILSSKKLLLSDSGFYLCAWSLGLGEKLFFGSGTQLSVL.

The rearrangement uses TRBV7-2 and TRBJ2-3, with 10 bases aligning to TRBD2. CDR3 length: 16 amino acids. The V gene's germline CDR1 is SGHTA and CDR2 FQGNSA. Unmatched junction bases numbered 8, after V lost 2 bases and J lost 6 bases. The CDR3 bases are TGTGCCAGCAGCTTACCCGCAACTAGCGGGACTGATACGCAGTATTTT. Residues: CASSLPATSGTDTQYF.

Regarding this clone: A far larger clone is one base from this, pointing to a likely read error. The chain recombines TRBV4-1 with TRBJ1-4, with no clear D. The CDR3 covers 13 residues. Germline CDR1 and CDR2: MGHRA and YSYEKL. The chain's CDR3 is CASSQSPAEKLLF. The CDR3 coding sequence is TGCGCCAGCAGCCAAAGTCCGGCTGAAAAACTGCTTTTT.

A remark on this clone: The likely explanation is a read error, given a far larger clone one base away. The chain's CDR3 is CASSRELFGELFF. The CDR3 nucleotides are TGCGCCAGCAGCCGGGAACTGTTCGGGGAGCTGTTTTTT. This sequence joins TRBV4-1 and TRBJ2-2; D remains ambiguous. This CDR3 comprises 13 residues. Germline values: CDR1 MGHRA, CDR2 YSYEKL. The germline V and J ends were trimmed by 4 bases and 7 bases, with 10 bases remaining between them.

The chain couples TRBV20-1 to TRBJ2-1; D unclear. Between the trimmed V and J ends, which lost 8 bases and 6 bases, there was a span of 8 bases. Germline loops: CDR1 DFQATT, CDR2 SNEGSKA (reference sequence). The CDR3 consists of 10 residues. The CDR3 DNA sequence: TGCAGTCCTTGGAGCAATGAGCAGTTCTTC. Encoded protein: CSPWSNEQFF.

The rearrangement links TRBV5-6 to TRBJ2-7, with TRBD1 as a possible D gene (6 bases). Germline CDR1 and CDR2: SGHDT and YYEEEE. V was cut by 0 bases and J by 0 bases, with 13 bases left in between. The CDR3 runs to 16 residues. Here the CDR3 DNA reads TGTGCCAGCAGCTTGGAGGGGGTCGCCTACTCCTACGAGCAGTACTTC. Its protein product is CASSLEGVAYSYEQYF.

In nucleotides, the CDR3 is TGTGCCAGCAAGGCTGGAAGCGGGAGCTCCGAGCAGTTCTTC. Encoded protein: CASKAGSGSSEQFF. The V gene is TRBV2, the J gene TRBJ2-1; TRBD2 aligns across 8 bases. Germline trimming cut 7 bases from V and 10 bases from J; bases unmatched to any gene: 12. The CDR3 is 14 amino acids. CDR1 is SNHLY, CDR2 FYNNEI, per germline.